A single TCR beta chain is shown here with its context. Its antigen is still unknown. The sample originates from a study of CD8 T cells in ankylosing spondylitis. V shed 4 bases and J shed 2 bases, with 14 bases lying between them. Per germline, CDR1 LGHNA and CDR2 YNFKEQ. CDR3 length: 16 amino acids. Points from the study as a whole: Ankylosing spondylitis blood appeared to be characterized by a TCR beta motif of eight highly homologous variants.

Using its own MiXCR run on the 5' RACE reads, TCRdb lists one record per CDR3 protein. Of a few hundred thousand distinct CDR3 sequences detected, about 20% appear once; the ten largest clones hold approximately 15%. The TCR was taken from a male donor with ankylosing spondylitis. The chain employs TRBV4-2 and TRBJ1-4; no reliable D call. The specimen sequenced was blood, either unsorted or a sorted T cell fraction (not recorded which). The CDR3 bases are TGTGCCAGCAGCCTTTCCCGGAGGGTGACTAATGAAAAACTGTTTTTT. Its protein is CASSLSRRVTNEKLFF.